This T cell receptor beta chain stems from a study of B cell selection in AIRE deficiency (dated by TCRdb to about 2019). About the study as a whole: Researchers compared the TCRbeta repertoires of sorted blood CD4+ conventional T cells and regulatory T cells from AIRE-deficient patients with the corresponding repertoires from healthy controls. The TCR-sequenced cohort comprised roughly 5 AIRE-deficient APECED patients and roughly 5 healthy control donors. Overall study outcomes, separate from this receptor: Shared Treg sequences had shorter CDR3s, which reflects a bias toward rearrangements containing few non-templated nucleotide insertions. Only TCRbeta chains were sequenced; around a third of shared healthy-donor Treg sequences also occurred in healthy Tconv, possibly because of differing TCRalpha chains. Among a few thousand shared Treg TCRbeta sequences, 30% to 40% were found to be shared only among healthy donors and 9% to 9.5% only among patients, suggesting that Treg selection is less efficient in the absence of AIRE. In terms of TCRBV gene usage, CDR3 length and TCR diversity, Tconv and Treg cells from AIRE-deficient patients looked similar to Tconv and Treg cells from healthy donors. Around 31% of the Treg TCRbeta sequences shared among healthy donors were detected in patient Tconv cells, suggesting that Treg-biased clones are diverted into the Tconv compartment.

Regulatory T cells were sorted as cells that were CD4+CD25hiCD127low/negative. Control samples were obtained from healthy donors who were not related to the patients. A FACSAria flow cytometer was used to sort the Tconv and Treg cells intended for TCRbeta sequencing. Sorted cells were collected into 5-ml round-bottom polystyrene tubes, and dry cell pellets were frozen at -80°C before sequencing. The immunoSEQ platform was used for TCRbeta chain sequencing. On the authors' methods: When Treg repertoires were pooled, approximately 54,000 distinct TCRbeta sequences were obtained from patients and approximately 100,000 from healthy donors. Treg TCRbeta sequences found in two or more individuals were defined as public, and these public Treg TCRbeta sequences were then searched for in Tconv repertoires. Group differences were tested with Mann-Whitney U tests and Bonferroni-Dunn correction in GraphPad Prism 7.03. TCRdb re-hosts the immuneACCESS table, in-frame sequences only. Its copies lack some clones; in the studies checked, an unresolved V gene accounts for under half of them, and the cause for the rest is not known. Clonal size and the V and J genes are those of that table, whereas D and trimming came from the DNA. For this sample there are about 18,000 clones; approximately 94% appear just once. About 0.9% of the sample goes to the ten largest clones.

The germline V gene encodes CDR1 SSHAT and CDR2 FNYEAQ (reference sequence). The cysteine opens and the phenylalanine closes a CDR3 of 16 amino acids. The DNA shown is the 48-base CDR3, in frame from base 1. Details on this clone: This receptor's antigen is unknown. The junction departs from germline at one end; a sequencing error may be responsible.

Sequencing input: CD4+CD25+ Tregs sorted from PBMCs. The rearranged chain carries TRBV7-7 and TRBJ2-1; matching of 6 bases hints at TRBD2 as the D gene. This TCR derives from a human donor in good health. CDR3 reads: CASSLAVSRKMSEQFF. The DNA sequence follows: TGTGCTAGCAGCTTAGCGGTCTCTAGGAAGATGAGTGAGCAGTTCTTC.